This T cell receptor (beta chain) was profiled in a study of CD8 T cells in ankylosing spondylitis (dated by TCRdb to 2017 to 2019). In the study overall: The study set out to find disease-linked TCR variants by profiling T cell receptor beta repertoires in ankylosing spondylitis patients and healthy donors. The full study cohort comprised 25 ankylosing spondylitis patients and approximately 100 healthy donors. Peripheral blood was sampled, and synovial fluid was also collected from ankylosing spondylitis patients. Summary of the overall study and its limitations: According to the report, matched synovial fluid samples from ankylosing spondylitis patients were significantly enriched for the disease-linked clones. Blood from ankylosing spondylitis patients appeared to be characterized by a TCR beta motif made up of 8 or 9 highly homologous amino acid variants. The disease-linked clones showed a CD8+ phenotype and occurred at relatively low frequencies in peripheral blood. Some of the motif variants had been reported before in the synovial fluid and blood of reactive arthritis patients, a finding that suggests common disease-initiation mechanisms.

Including the terminal cysteine and phenylalanine, the CDR3 comprises 14 residues. The retained sequence is limited to the CDR3, 42 bases, with the frame set at the first base. Trimming removed 4 bases from V and 3 bases from J, leaving 13 bases between the germline ends. The germline V gene encodes CDR1 SGHRS and CDR2 YFSETQ. On this clonotype: The clone's antigen remains unknown. No base qualities exist here, and no much larger clone lies one base off it.

Sequencing was carried out with an Illumina HiSeq 2500. Quantitative 5'-RACE with molecular barcodes was the method used to prepare the TCR beta libraries. The authors' pipeline ran thus. A new computational method based on a probabilistic model of VDJ rearrangement was used to identify disease-linked TCR variants. TCRdb handled the public reads itself, with Q25 trimming in fastp and clone calling in MiXCR, and kept productive beta chains. CDR3 protein duplicates are merged, each entry listing the most common genes and DNA. TCRdb's processing, not the authors', yielded these V and J calls. The sample contains 750,000 to 850,000 distinct CDR3 sequences, approximately 10% of them found a single time. The top ten constitute about 0.49% of the sample.

The sequence was collected from a male donor with ankylosing spondylitis. Sequences were obtained from blood, either unsorted or a sorted T cell fraction (not recorded which). Rearrangement joined TRBV5-1 to TRBJ1-1, with the identity of the D gene unclear. CDR3 sequence: CASSLNGGDTEAFF. The DNA reads as follows: TGCGCCAGCAGCCTAAACGGCGGGGACACTGAAGCTTTCTTT.